The rows below give T cell receptor beta chains drawn from one sample of a study of vaccination effects on CD4 cells after COVID-19. Data came from immunoSEQ multiplex PCR; TCRdb stores just in-frame clones and leaves some out. The sample lists tens of thousands of clones, over 65% occurring once. Their recognized antigens are unknown. Sequencing was performed on CD4+ T cells from PBMCs cultured without peptide, taken after COVID-19 vaccination. These receptors were obtained from a human donor who received a COVID-19 vaccine. The CDR3 runs from the conserved cysteine through the conserved F or W. D genes are given only for firm matches. Rows give clone size only sometimes, using once, few, many, or a class for an expanded clone.

DNA	CDR3	V	J	size	D
TGTGCCAGCAGTACGGGACCCCCGGGTCAGCCCCAGCATTTT	CASSTGPPGQPQHF	TRBV6-2/TRBV6-3	TRBJ1-5	-	-
TGTGCCATCAGTGGCCAGACAGGGGGATTTGAGCAGTTCTTC	CAISGQTGGFEQFF	TRBV10-3	TRBJ2-1	-	TRBD1
TGTGCCAGCAGTGGATCCCCAGGGACTAGCGGGGGCACAGATACGCAGTATTTT	CASSGSPGTSGGTDTQYF	TRBV6-6	TRBJ2-3	-	TRBD2
TGTGCCAGCAGCTATGTAGGGACGCCCAGCTCCTACAATGAGCAGTTCTTC	CASSYVGTPSSYNEQFF	TRBV7-2	TRBJ2-1	-	-
TGTGCCAGCAGCTCCCCTAAACAGGGCGTTGTAAACACCATATATTTT	CASSSPKQGVVNTIYF	TRBV5-4	TRBJ1-3	-	-
TGTGCCAGCAGTGCGACAGGGGGAAGGGGCTACACCTTC	CASSATGGRGYTF	TRBV6-4	TRBJ1-2	once	TRBD1
TGTGCCAGTAGTGTTTACTACCTCACCGGGGAGCTGTTTTTT	CASSVYYLTGELFF	TRBV19	TRBJ2-2	once	-
TGTGCCAGCAGCCGCTACCAAGAGACCCAGTACTTC	CASSRYQETQYF	TRBV12-3/TRBV12-4	TRBJ2-5	-	-
TGTGCCAGCAGCCAAGCCAGGGGAATTGGAAACACCATATATTTT	CASSQARGIGNTIYF	TRBV3-1/TRBV3-2	TRBJ1-3	-	-
TGCGCCAGCAGCCAAGTTCCGGGGGAAAAACTGTTTTTT	CASSQVPGEKLFF	TRBV4-1	TRBJ1-4	-	-
TGTGCCAGCAGCCAAGATTTCGCGGTTAGGAACACTGAAGCTTTCTTT	CASSQDFAVRNTEAFF	TRBV14	TRBJ1-1	few	-
TGTGCCACCAGTGGGGCGTCTCCGCAAGAGACCCAGTACTTC	CATSGASPQETQYF	TRBV24-1	TRBJ2-5	-	-
TGTGCCAGCAGTGAATGGGGAGGGGATTCTAATTCACCCCTCCACTTT	CASSEWGGDSNSPLHF	TRBV2	TRBJ1-6	few	-
TGCGCCAGCAGCCAAGGGACCCCTGACAGCCTCCAAGAGACCCAGTACTTC	CASSQGTPDSLQETQYF	TRBV4-3	TRBJ2-5	-	-
TGCGCCAGCAGCTTGGGGTTTGAGGAGACCCAGTACTTC	CASSLGFEETQYF	TRBV5-1	TRBJ2-5	-	-
TGTGCCAGCAGCCTTCAGGGATTCACCGGGGAGCTGTTTTTT	CASSLQGFTGELFF	TRBV7-6	TRBJ2-2	once	-
TGTGCCAGCAGTGAAATGCGGATGAACACTGAAGCTTTCTTT	CASSEMRMNTEAFF	TRBV2	TRBJ1-1	few	-
TGTGCCACCAGTGACCCGGGACATTTGGGGCAAGAGACCCAGTACTTC	CATSDPGHLGQETQYF	TRBV24-1	TRBJ2-5	-	-
TGTGCCAGCAGCCCCCACCGGGAGAGGGGGAGAGAGACCCAGTACTTC	CASSPHRERGRETQYF	TRBV7-2	TRBJ2-5	-	-
TGTGCCACCAGCAGTTTTCAGGGGGCTGAGAATCAGCCCCAGCATTTT	CATSSFQGAENQPQHF	TRBV15	TRBJ1-5	-	TRBD1
TGTGCCAGCAGACTCGGAACTGGGGCCAACGTCCTGACTTTC	CASRLGTGANVLTF	TRBV6-5	TRBJ2-6	-	-
TGTGCCAGCCGGACAGTTGTAGAGACCCAGTACTTC	CASRTVVETQYF	TRBV6-5	TRBJ2-5	few	-
TGTGCCAGCAGCCTGACGGACAGCTATGGCTACACCTTC	CASSLTDSYGYTF	TRBV5-4	TRBJ1-2	-	-
TGTGCCAGCAGACAGACCGGATCCGGGGAGCTGTTTTTT	CASRQTGSGELFF	TRBV2	TRBJ2-2	-	-
TGTGCCAGCAGCCCGGGTGGGAGCGGGGGACTCCCAGATACGCAGTATTTT	CASSPGGSGGLPDTQYF	TRBV11-2	TRBJ2-3	-	TRBD2
TGTGCCAGCAGTTTATCTTCCTCACACAGGGATGTTCAGCCCCAGCATTTT	CASSLSSSHRDVQPQHF	TRBV28	TRBJ1-5	-	-
TGTGCCATCAGTGAGTCAGGTACAGGGGTTTACGACACTGAAGCTTTCTTT	CAISESGTGVYDTEAFF	TRBV10-3	TRBJ1-1	-	TRBD1
TGTGCCAGCAGCCAAGTTCACGGTGGCTACACCTTC	CASSQVHGGYTF	TRBV3-1/TRBV3-2	TRBJ1-2	-	-
TGCGCCAGCAGCTTGGGGGGGCGGGAAGGCTACGGCACTGAAGCTTTCTTT	CASSLGGREGYGTEAFF	TRBV5-1	TRBJ1-1	few	-
TGTGCCAGCAGTCTGGACAGGCACCAAGAGACCCAGTACTTC	CASSLDRHQETQYF	TRBV6-5	TRBJ2-5	once	TRBD1
TGTGCCAGTAGTATATGGGGCTCTAACTATGGCTACACCTTC	CASSIWGSNYGYTF	TRBV19	TRBJ1-2	-	-
TGCGCCAGCAGCTTGTTGGGGAGTGTGGGAGATACGCAGTATTTT	CASSLLGSVGDTQYF	TRBV5-1	TRBJ2-3	-	-
TGTGCCAGCAGCGTACTAGCGGGGGTATCTAGCACAGATACGCAGTATTTT	CASSVLAGVSSTDTQYF	TRBV9	TRBJ2-3	-	TRBD2
TGTGCCAGCAGCTTAACAACGACTAGCCTAGAGACCCAGTACTTC	CASSLTTTSLETQYF	TRBV7-2	TRBJ2-5	-	TRBD2
TGTGCATGCTCAAGGGGAGGGTACCAAGAGACCCAGTACTTC	CACSRGGYQETQYF	TRBV6-6	TRBJ2-5	-	TRBD2
TGTGCCAGCAGCCTGGGACTAGCGGGAAATACGCAGTATTTT	CASSLGLAGNTQYF	TRBV7-9	TRBJ2-3	-	TRBD2
TGTGCCAGAAGCATCGGACAGTGCAATCAGCCCCAGCATTTT	CARSIGQCNQPQHF	TRBV5-3	TRBJ1-5	-	-
TGTGCCAGCCCAAACTCACCGGGACTTATCACAGATACGCAGTATTTT	CASPNSPGLITDTQYF	TRBV5-8	TRBJ2-3	-	-
TGTGCCAGCAGTCCAGAACAGGGGAGAGACACTGAAGCTTTCTTT	CASSPEQGRDTEAFF	TRBV6-5	TRBJ1-1	-	TRBD1
TGTGCCAGCCCCTCCCTAGGGACTAGCGGGGGAGACAATGAGCAGTTCTTC	CASPSLGTSGGDNEQFF	TRBV5-8	TRBJ2-1	-	TRBD2
TGTGCCAGCAGCTTAGTGGACAGTCCCTCTGGAAACACCATATATTTT	CASSLVDSPSGNTIYF	TRBV11-2	TRBJ1-3	-	-
TGTGCCAGCAGCTTTCGGACAGCTAACTATGGCTACACCTTC	CASSFRTANYGYTF	TRBV7-8	TRBJ1-2	-	-
TGCGCCAGCAGCAGGGGACTAGCGGGGGGGATCTCCTACAATGAGCAGTTCTTC	CASSRGLAGGISYNEQFF	TRBV4-1	TRBJ2-1	few	TRBD2
TGTGCCAGCTCACCATTGGGAAATAATTCACCCCTCCACTTT	CASSPLGNNSPLHF	TRBV18	TRBJ1-6	many	-
TGTGCCAGCAAGGGGGGTACCGGAGGCAATCAGCCCCAGCATTTT	CASKGGTGGNQPQHF	TRBV6-5	TRBJ1-5	-	-
TGTGCCACCAGGGGCCCCAGGTCCGAGACCCAGTACTTC	CATRGPRSETQYF	TRBV24-1	TRBJ2-5	-	-
TGTGCCAGCAGCAAGTGGAAAGAGACCCAGTACTTC	CASSKWKETQYF	TRBV21-1	TRBJ2-5	-	-
TGTGCCAGCAGCTTAGGGTGGAATAATGAAAAACTGTTTTTT	CASSLGWNNEKLFF	TRBV7-2	TRBJ1-4	once	-
TGCGCCAGCAGCCAAGATGTAATGGGTAGCGGGGGGTACAATGAGCAGTTCTTC	CASSQDVMGSGGYNEQFF	TRBV4-1	TRBJ2-1	-	TRBD2